Sequencing of this T cell receptor beta chain was carried out in a study of CD8 T cell repertoires and HIV-1 epitope variants. Libraries were prepared by immunoSEQ multiplex PCR; TCRdb keeps only in-frame clonotypes and omits some of them. The sample lists around 5,400 clones, about 66% occurring once. Note on this clone: Its cognate antigen is unknown.

The sequenced sample was cultured CD8+ T cells derived from PBMCs. The TCR was taken from a male donor with HIV.

CDR3 region: CSVVGGLYNEQFF. The CDR3 coding sequence is TGCAGCGTTGTGGGGGGGCTCTACAATGAGCAGTTCTTC. V and J are TRBV29-1 and TRBJ2-1, with a possible D match to TRBD2 (7 bases). CDR1 is SQVTM and CDR2 is ANQGSEA in the germline V gene. This CDR3 spans 13 amino acids. V was pared by 4 bases and J by 3 bases, with 10 bases between.